This T cell receptor beta chain derives from a study of radiotherapy plus CTLA-4 blockade in lung cancer. This CDR3 contains 14 residues. V lost 5 bases and J 2 bases, leaving 10 bases between the germline ends. The germline V gene has CDR1 MNHNS and CDR2 SASEGT. Measured with immunoSEQ multiplex PCR; TCRdb has only the in-frame clones, and not every one. The data hold about 120,000 clones, with around 90% observed a single time. Overall study findings and caveats: Some TCR clones had been derived from tumors. These clones expanded in peripheral blood after radiotherapy plus ipilimumab.

About this clone: Its antigen is as yet unknown.

The V and J genes are TRBV6-1 and TRBJ1-3; D call uncertain. The specimen comprised peripheral blood, sampled from a patient treated with radiotherapy plus ipilimumab. The origin of this receptor is a human donor with non-small cell lung cancer that progressed on radiotherapy plus ipilimumab. The CDR3 is CASSTPGPGNTIYF. Written as DNA, the CDR3 is TGTGCCAGCAGTACCCCCGGGCCTGGAAACACCATATATTTT.